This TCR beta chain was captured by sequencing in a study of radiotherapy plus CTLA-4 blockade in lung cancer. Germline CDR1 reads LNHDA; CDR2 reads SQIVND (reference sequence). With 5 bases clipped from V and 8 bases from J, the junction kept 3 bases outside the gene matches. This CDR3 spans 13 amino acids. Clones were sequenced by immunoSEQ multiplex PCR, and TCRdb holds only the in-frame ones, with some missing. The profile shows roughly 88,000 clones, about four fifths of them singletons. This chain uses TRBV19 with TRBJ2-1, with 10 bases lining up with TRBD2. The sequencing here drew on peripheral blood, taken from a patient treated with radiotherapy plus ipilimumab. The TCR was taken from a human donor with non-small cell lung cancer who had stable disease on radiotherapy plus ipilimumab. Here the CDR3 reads CASSPGLADEQFF. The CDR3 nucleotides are TGTGCCAGTAGTCCCGGACTAGCGGATGAGCAGTTCTTC.